This T cell receptor beta chain was documented in a study of shared clonotypes between healthy human individuals. About the research overall: Aged 18 to 49, the donors were a couple of women and a few men. Study-level results: Few donors limited the genetic and exposure-history diversity represented.

Concerning this clone itself: Its specificity is not known.

The authors distributed each subset's genomic DNA evenly over several immunoSEQ plates. Clones were read by immunoSEQ multiplex PCR, and TCRdb kept only the in-frame ones, dropping some. The sample holds hundreds of thousands of clones, about 74% seen once. V was pared by 1 base and J by 6 bases, with 13 bases between. The CDR3 is 14 amino acids. Per the germline V gene, CDR1 is WNHNN and CDR2 is SYGVQD (reference sequence). This clonotype originated in a woman in her 30s in good health. The sequencing input was memory CD4+ T cells sorted from blood. Subset reported: CD45RA-negative fraction. This chain uses TRBV10-1 with TRBJ2-7, with TRBD1 as a possible D gene (5 bases). CDR3 residues: CASSELWGGGEQYF. In nucleotides, the CDR3 is TGCGCCAGCAGTGAGTTATGGGGCGGCGGCGAGCAGTACTTC.